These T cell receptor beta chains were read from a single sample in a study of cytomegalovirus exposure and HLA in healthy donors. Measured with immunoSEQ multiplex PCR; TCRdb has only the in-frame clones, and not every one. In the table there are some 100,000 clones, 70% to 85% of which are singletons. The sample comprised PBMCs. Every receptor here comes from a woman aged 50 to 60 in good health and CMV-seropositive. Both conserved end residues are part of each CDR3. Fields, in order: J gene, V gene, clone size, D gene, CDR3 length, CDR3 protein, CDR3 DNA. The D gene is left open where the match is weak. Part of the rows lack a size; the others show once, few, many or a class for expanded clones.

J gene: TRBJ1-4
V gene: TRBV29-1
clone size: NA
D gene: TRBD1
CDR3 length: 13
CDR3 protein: CSVQTGVNEKLFF
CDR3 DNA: TGCAGCGTCCAGACAGGGGTTAATGAAAAACTGTTTTTT

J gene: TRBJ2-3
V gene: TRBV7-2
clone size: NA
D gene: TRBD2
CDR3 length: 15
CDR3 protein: CASSRSSGFTDTQYF
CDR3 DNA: TGTGCCAGCAGCCGATCTAGCGGATTCACAGATACGCAGTATTTT

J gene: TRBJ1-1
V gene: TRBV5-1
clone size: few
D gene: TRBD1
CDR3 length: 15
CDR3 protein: CASSATGPMNTEAFF
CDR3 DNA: TGCGCCAGCAGCGCGACAGGGCCAATGAACACTGAAGCTTTCTTT

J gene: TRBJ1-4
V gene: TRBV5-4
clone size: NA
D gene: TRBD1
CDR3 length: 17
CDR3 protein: CASSLGNPGQGPEKLFF
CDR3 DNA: TGTGCCAGCAGCTTGGGCAACCCGGGACAGGGTCCTGAAAAACTGTTTTTT

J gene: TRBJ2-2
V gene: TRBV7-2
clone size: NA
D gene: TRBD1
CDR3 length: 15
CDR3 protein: CASSRPDRSAGELFF
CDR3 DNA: TGTGCCAGCAGCCGCCCGGACAGGTCTGCCGGGGAGCTGTTTTTT

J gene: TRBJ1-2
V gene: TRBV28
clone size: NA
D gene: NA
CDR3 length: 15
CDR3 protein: CASSPTGIRNYGYTF
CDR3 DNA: TGTGCCAGCAGCCCCACAGGGATTAGGAACTATGGCTACACCTTC

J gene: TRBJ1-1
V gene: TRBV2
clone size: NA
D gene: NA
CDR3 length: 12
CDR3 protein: CASSPGDTEAFF
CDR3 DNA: TGTGCCAGCAGTCCAGGGGACACTGAAGCTTTCTTT

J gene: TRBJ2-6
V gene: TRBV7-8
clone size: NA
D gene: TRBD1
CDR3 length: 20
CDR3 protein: CASSSEVRGRQSAGANVLTF
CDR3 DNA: TGTGCCAGCAGCTCGGAGGTCAGGGGGCGCCAGTCTGCCGGGGCCAACGTCCTGACTTTC

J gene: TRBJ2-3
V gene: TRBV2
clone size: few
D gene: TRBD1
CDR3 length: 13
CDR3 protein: CANSDRGTDTQYF
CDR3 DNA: TGTGCCAACAGTGACAGGGGCACAGATACGCAGTATTTT

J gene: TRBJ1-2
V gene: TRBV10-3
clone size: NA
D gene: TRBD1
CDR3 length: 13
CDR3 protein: CATAGQLLYGYTF
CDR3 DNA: TGTGCCACGGCGGGACAGCTTTTGTATGGCTACACCTTC

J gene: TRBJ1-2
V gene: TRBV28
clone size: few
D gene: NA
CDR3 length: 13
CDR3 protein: CASGQKGFHGYTF
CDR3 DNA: TGTGCCAGCGGGCAAAAGGGGTTTCATGGCTACACCTTC

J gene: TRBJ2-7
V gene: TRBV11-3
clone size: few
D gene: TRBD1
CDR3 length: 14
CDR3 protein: CASSLAGGSYEQYF
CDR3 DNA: TGTGCCAGCAGCTTAGCAGGGGGTAGCTACGAGCAGTACTTC

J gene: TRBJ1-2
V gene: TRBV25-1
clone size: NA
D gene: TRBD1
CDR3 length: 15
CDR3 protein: CASSDGTGLNYGYTF
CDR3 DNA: TGTGCCAGCAGTGACGGGACAGGGCTTAACTATGGCTACACCTTC

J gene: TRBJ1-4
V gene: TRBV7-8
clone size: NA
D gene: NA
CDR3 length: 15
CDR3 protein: CASSLALGGSEKLFF
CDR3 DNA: TGTGCCAGCAGCTTAGCGCTCGGGGGTAGTGAAAAACTGTTTTTT

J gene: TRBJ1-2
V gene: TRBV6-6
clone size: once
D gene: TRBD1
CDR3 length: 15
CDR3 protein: CASLTGGSATIGYTF
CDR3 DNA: TGTGCCAGCCTAACAGGGGGCTCAGCAACTATTGGCTACACCTTC

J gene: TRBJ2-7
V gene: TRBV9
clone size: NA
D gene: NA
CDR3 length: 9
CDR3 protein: CANRRVQYF
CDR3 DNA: TGTGCCAACAGACGGGTGCAGTACTTC

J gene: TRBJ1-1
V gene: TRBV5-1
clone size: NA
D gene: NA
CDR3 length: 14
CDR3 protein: CASRGQGLNTEAFF
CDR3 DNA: TGCGCCAGCAGGGGGCAGGGATTGAACACTGAAGCTTTCTTT

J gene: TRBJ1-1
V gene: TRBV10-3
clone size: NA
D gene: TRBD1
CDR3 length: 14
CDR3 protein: CAIRSGQGDSEAFF
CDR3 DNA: TGTGCCATCAGGTCGGGCCAGGGGGACAGTGAAGCTTTCTTT

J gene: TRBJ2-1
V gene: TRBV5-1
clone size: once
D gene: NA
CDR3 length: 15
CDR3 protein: CASSLVARTYNEQFF
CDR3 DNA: TGCGCCAGCAGCTTGGTAGCCCGAACGTACAATGAGCAGTTCTTC

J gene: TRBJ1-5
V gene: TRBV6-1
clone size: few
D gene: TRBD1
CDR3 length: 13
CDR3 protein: CATWDRASLPQHF
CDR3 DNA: TGTGCCACCTGGGACAGGGCCAGTCTGCCCCAGCATTTT

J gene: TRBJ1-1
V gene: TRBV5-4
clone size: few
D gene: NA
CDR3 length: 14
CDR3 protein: CASSLEEVNTEAFF
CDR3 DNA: TGTGCCAGCAGCTTGGAGGAGGTGAACACTGAAGCTTTCTTT

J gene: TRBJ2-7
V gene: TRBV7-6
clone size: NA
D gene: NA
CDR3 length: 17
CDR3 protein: CASSLEDRELSFQEQYF
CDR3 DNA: TGTGCCAGCAGCTTAGAAGATCGGGAACTATCCTTTCAGGAGCAGTACTTC

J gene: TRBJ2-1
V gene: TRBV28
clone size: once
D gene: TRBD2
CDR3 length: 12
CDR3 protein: CASSLAGGEQFF
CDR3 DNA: TGTGCCAGCAGTTTAGCGGGAGGAGAGCAGTTCTTC

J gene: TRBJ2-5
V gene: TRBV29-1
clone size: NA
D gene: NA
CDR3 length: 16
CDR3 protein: CSVERPTARVGETQYF
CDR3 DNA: TGCAGCGTTGAAAGGCCGACAGCCCGAGTGGGAGAGACCCAGTACTTC

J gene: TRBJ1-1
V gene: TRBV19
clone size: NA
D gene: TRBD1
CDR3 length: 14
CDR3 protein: CASRTGTVNTEAFF
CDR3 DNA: TGTGCCAGTAGAACCGGGACAGTGAACACTGAAGCTTTCTTT

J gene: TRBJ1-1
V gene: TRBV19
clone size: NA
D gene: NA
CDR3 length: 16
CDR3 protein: CASSIAGGGGDTEAFF
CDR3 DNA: TGTGCCAGTAGTATAGCGGGTGGGGGAGGGGACACTGAAGCTTTCTTT

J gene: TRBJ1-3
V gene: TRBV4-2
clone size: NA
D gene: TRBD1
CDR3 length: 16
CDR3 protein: CASSQEGQGSGNTIYF
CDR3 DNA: TGTGCCAGCAGCCAAGAAGGACAGGGCTCCGGAAACACCATATATTTT

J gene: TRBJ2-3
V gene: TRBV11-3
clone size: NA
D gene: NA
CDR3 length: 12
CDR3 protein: CASSSNSDTQYF
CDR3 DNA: TGTGCCAGCAGCTCGAACTCAGATACGCAGTATTTT

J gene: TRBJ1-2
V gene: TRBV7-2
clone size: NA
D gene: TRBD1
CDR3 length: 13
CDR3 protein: CASRQTGGSGYTF
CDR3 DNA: TGTGCCAGCAGACAAACAGGGGGCAGCGGCTACACCTTC

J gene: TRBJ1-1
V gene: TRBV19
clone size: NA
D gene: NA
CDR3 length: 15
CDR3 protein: CASSQDSKPNTEAFF
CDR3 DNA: TGTGCCAGTAGTCAAGACAGTAAACCTAACACTGAAGCTTTCTTT

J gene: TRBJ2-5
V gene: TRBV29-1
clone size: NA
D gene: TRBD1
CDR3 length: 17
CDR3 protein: CSVLPIPGTGFVETQYF
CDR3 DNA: TGCAGCGTTTTACCAATCCCCGGGACAGGGTTTGTAGAGACCCAGTACTTC

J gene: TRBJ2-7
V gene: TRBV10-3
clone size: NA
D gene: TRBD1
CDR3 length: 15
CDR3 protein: CAISDRQGELYEQYF
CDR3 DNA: TGTGCCATCAGTGACAGACAGGGGGAACTTTACGAGCAGTACTTC

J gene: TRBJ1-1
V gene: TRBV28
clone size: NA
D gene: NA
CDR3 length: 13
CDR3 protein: CASGQGLNTEAFF
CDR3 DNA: TGTGCCAGCGGGCAGGGGTTGAACACTGAAGCTTTCTTT

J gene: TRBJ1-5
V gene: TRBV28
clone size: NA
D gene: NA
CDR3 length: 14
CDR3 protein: CASSPPSQGKPQHF
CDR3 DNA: TGTGCCAGCAGTCCCCCCTCCCAGGGGAAGCCCCAGCATTTT

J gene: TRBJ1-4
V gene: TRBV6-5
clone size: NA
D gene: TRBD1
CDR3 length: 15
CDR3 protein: CASSYSWTGNEKLFF
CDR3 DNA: TGTGCCAGCAGTTATTCGTGGACAGGGAATGAAAAACTGTTTTTT

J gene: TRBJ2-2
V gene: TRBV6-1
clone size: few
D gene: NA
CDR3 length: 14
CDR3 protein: CASRRGGGTGELFF
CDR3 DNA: TGTGCCAGCAGGAGGGGGGGAGGTACCGGGGAGCTGTTTTTT

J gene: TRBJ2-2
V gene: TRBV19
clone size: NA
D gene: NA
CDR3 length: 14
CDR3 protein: CASSKDFNTGELFF
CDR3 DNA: TGTGCCAGTAGCAAGGACTTTAACACCGGGGAGCTGTTTTTT

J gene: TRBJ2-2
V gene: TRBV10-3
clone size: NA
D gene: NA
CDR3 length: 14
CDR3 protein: CAISESGAAGELFF
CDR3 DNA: TGTGCCATCAGTGAGTCGGGGGCCGCTGGGGAGCTGTTTTTT

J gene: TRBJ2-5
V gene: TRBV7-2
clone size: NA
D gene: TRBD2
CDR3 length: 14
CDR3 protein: CASRLAGEIGTQYF
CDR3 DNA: TGTGCCAGCAGACTAGCGGGGGAGATCGGGACCCAGTACTTC

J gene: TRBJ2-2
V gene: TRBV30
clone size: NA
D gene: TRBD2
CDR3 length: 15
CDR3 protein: CAWSVLAGGVGELFF
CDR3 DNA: TGTGCCTGGAGTGTACTAGCGGGAGGGGTCGGGGAGCTGTTTTTT

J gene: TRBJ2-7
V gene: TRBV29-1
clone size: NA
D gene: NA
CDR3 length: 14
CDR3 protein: CSVVLLDNTYEQYF
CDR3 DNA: TGCAGCGTTGTTCTCCTCGACAATACCTACGAGCAGTACTTC

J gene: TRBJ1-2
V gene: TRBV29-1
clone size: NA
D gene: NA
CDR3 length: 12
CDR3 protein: CSVDPGGGGYTF
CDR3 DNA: TGCAGCGTTGACCCCGGGGGGGGTGGCTACACCTTC

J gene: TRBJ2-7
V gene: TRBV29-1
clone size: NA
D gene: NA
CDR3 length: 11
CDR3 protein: CSVGQNYEQYF
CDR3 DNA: TGCAGCGTTGGACAGAACTACGAGCAGTACTTC

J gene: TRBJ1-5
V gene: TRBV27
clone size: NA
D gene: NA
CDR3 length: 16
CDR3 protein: CASSLDGRGGNQPQHF
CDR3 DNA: TGTGCCAGCAGTTTAGACGGGAGGGGCGGCAATCAGCCCCAGCATTTT

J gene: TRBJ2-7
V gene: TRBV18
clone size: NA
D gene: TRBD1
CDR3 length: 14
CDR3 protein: CASSPGTGGYEQYF
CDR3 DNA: TGTGCCAGCTCACCAGGGACAGGGGGCTACGAGCAGTACTTC

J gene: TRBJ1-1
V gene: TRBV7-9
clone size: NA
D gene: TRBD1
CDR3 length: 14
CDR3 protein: CASSYSGGGTEAFF
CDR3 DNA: TGTGCCAGCAGCTACTCAGGGGGAGGTACTGAAGCTTTCTTT

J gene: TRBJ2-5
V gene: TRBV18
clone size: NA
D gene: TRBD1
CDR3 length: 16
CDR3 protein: CASSSKQGIGQETQYF
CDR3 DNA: TGTGCCAGCTCATCAAAACAGGGGATTGGGCAAGAGACCCAGTACTTC

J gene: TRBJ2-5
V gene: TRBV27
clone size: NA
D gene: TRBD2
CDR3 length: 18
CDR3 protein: CASSPLGGVAGGPETQYF
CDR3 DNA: TGTGCCAGCAGCCCCCTCGGCGGGGTAGCGGGAGGGCCAGAGACCCAGTACTTC

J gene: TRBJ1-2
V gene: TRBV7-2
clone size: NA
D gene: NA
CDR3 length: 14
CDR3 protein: CASSFLQGTSGYTF
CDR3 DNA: TGTGCCAGCAGCTTCTTGCAGGGGACAAGTGGCTACACCTTC